This entry lists 13 T cell receptor beta chains sequenced from one sample in a study of blood T cell repertoires in COVID-19. TCRdb's table, derived via immunoSEQ multiplex PCR, lists solely in-frame clones and lacks some. The repertoire holds about 240,000 clones, roughly 89% seen once, with roughly 10% in the top ten. The source material was PBMCs or T cells enriched from blood (not recorded which). These receptors all stem from a man aged 35 to 55 who had recovered from COVID-19.

J is TRBJ2-1 and V is TRBV18; TRBD2 agrees at 8 bases. Per germline, CDR1 KGHSH and CDR2 LQKENI. This CDR3 spans 15 amino acids. V shed 3 bases, J shed 2 bases, and the junction held 3 bases outside the gene matches. In DNA form, the CDR3 reads TGTGCCAGCTCACCTAGCGGGATCCCCTACAATGAGCAGTTCTTC. Translation: CASSPSGIPYNEQFF.

Details on this clone: The same CDR3 is also encoded by other DNA sequences in this sample. The J gene is TRBJ2-3, the V gene TRBV14; TRBD2 aligns across 7 bases. Looked up from germline, CDR1 is SGHDN and CDR2 is FVKESK. J gave up 2 bases and V 1 base, and 6 bases lay outside the gene matches. The CDR3 extends over 16 amino acids. CDR3 nucleotides: TGTGCCAGCAGCCAAGGAAGCGGGGTAAACACAGATACGCAGTATTTT. This translates into CASSQGSGVNTDTQYF.

The V gene is TRBV7-2, the J gene TRBJ2-7; 7 bases align to TRBD2. Germline CDR1 SGHTA, CDR2 FQGNSA. This CDR3 is built from 15 residues. V was clipped by 3 bases and J by 3 bases; unmatched bases: 8. The CDR3 protein is CASSFQGLPYYEQYF. In nucleotides, the CDR3 is TGTGCCAGCAGCTTTCAGGGACTACCTTACTACGAGCAGTACTTC.

This clone has just one count. The CDR3 spells CATSGDRANYGYTF. CDR3 in DNA: TGTGCCACCAGCGGGGACAGGGCTAACTATGGCTACACCTTC. The gene calls are TRBV15 and TRBJ1-2; 9 nucleotides match TRBD1. The V segment lost 5 bases and the J segment 0 bases; nucleotides outside the gene matches: 1. There are 14 residues in the CDR3. The germline V gene encodes CDR1 LNHNV and CDR2 YYDKDF (reference sequence).

This chain connects TRBV19 to TRBJ1-5; TRBD1 agrees at 8 bases. V dropped 3 bases and J dropped 2; count of bases not matched to a gene: 3. Germline V gives CDR1 LNHDA, CDR2 SQIVND (reference sequence). This CDR3 spans 15 amino acids. CDR3 sequence (DNA): TGTGCCAGTAGTATCGACAGGGGCCGCAATCAGCCCCAGCATTTT. It specifies CASSIDRGRNQPQHF.

This clone was detected once. V is TRBV7-2 and J is TRBJ2-1; 7 positions agree with TRBD1. With 5 bases clipped from V and 8 bases from J, the junction kept 6 bases outside the gene matches. The length of the CDR3 is 13 residues. Per germline, CDR1 SGHTA and CDR2 FQGNSA. CDR3 nucleotide sequence: TGTGCCAGCAGCACATCAGGGGGTGATGAGCAGTTCTTC. The encoded protein is CASSTSGGDEQFF.

J is TRBJ1-2 and V is TRBV4-3, with D possibly matching TRBD1 (5 bases). This CDR3 contains 16 residues. Trimming left V 0 bases short and J 6 bases short, with 17 bases between. Germline CDR1 is LGHNA and CDR2 is YSLEER. CDR3 amino acids: CASSQDSVGRANGYTF. The DNA of the CDR3 is TGCGCCAGCAGCCAAGATTCGGTAGGCAGGGCTAATGGCTACACCTTC.

The chain combines TRBV6-1 with TRBJ1-2; 9 bases match TRBD1. Trimming took 1 base from V and 7 from J; bases not matched to a gene: 4. There are 14 residues in the CDR3. Germline V gene lookup returns CDR1 MNHNS and CDR2 SASEGT. The CDR3 bases are TGTGCCAGCAGTGAAGTCGGGACAGGGAGTGGCTACACCTTC. Translated: CASSEVGTGSGYTF.

The chain carries TRBV5-1 and TRBJ2-5; 9 positions agree with TRBD1. Trimming removed 3 bases from V and 3 bases from J; junction bases left unmatched: 9. The CDR3 spans 16 residues. Germline V lookup: CDR1 SGHRS, CDR2 YFSETQ. The CDR3 region is CASSSGTGLWEETQYF. Here the CDR3 DNA reads TGCGCCAGCAGCTCCGGGACAGGGTTATGGGAAGAGACCCAGTACTTC.

The rearrangement joins TRBV5-8 to TRBJ1-4, with no clear D. CDR3 size: 14 residues. Germline V gene sequence: CDR1 SGHTS, CDR2 YDEGEE. Trimming shortened V by 2 bases and J by 3 bases, and 8 bases separated the two germline ends. The CDR3 spells CASSLTGSNEKLFF. CDR3 DNA sequence: TGTGCCAGCAGCTTAACGGGGTCTAATGAAAAACTGTTTTTT.

This chain links TRBV9 with TRBJ1-4; 9 nucleotides agree with TRBD1. CDR3 length: 15 residues. Germline trimming cut 3 bases from V and 8 bases from J; bases unmatched to any gene: 8. CDR1 is SGDLS, CDR2 YYNGEE, per germline. CDR3 residues: CASSAQQGANEKLFF. The DNA for the CDR3 is TGTGCCAGCAGCGCCCAACAGGGGGCCAACGAAAAACTGTTTTTT. Filled out from reference TRBV9 and TRBJ1-4, the complete variable domain reads DSGVTQTPKHLITATGQRVTLRCSPRSGDLSVYWYQQSLDQGLQFLIQYYNGEERAKGNILERFSAQQFPDLHSELNLSSLELGDSALYFCASSAQQGANEKLFFGSGTQLSVL.

A few counts support this clone. The rearrangement links TRBV5-4 to TRBJ2-1, with 7 bases identical to TRBD1. Germline V gene sequence: CDR1 SGHNT, CDR2 YYREEE (reference sequence). Trimming removed 4 bases from V and 6 bases from J; junction bases left unmatched: 4. The CDR3 is made up of 13 amino acids. CDR3 residues: CASSGQARNEQFF. CDR3 nucleotides: TGTGCCAGCAGCGGACAGGCCCGCAATGAGCAGTTCTTC.

This clone was observed a single time. This chain connects TRBV6-5 to TRBJ1-1; 7 bases are shared with TRBD1. Per germline, CDR1 MNHEY and CDR2 SVGAGI. This CDR3 has 15 amino acids. With V trimmed by 0 bases and J by 0 bases, 1 base remained unmatched. CDR3 protein: CASSYSGTVNTEAFF. CDR3 DNA: TGTGCCAGCAGTTACTCGGGGACAGTGAACACTGAAGCTTTCTTT.